This note documents a single T cell receptor beta chain sequence. Treatment reported: roughly 19 received Ad26.COV2.S at low or high dose, single or two shots; 5 received placebo; per-sample allocation not given. Day 63 following the first vaccine or placebo injection was when the samples were taken. The data stem from a study of Ad26.COV2.S vaccination and SARS-CoV-2 variants. Germline-derived CDR1 and CDR2 are SQVTM and ANQGSEA. The CDR3 runs to 17 residues. With V trimmed by 3 bases and J by 4 bases, 10 bases remained unmatched. Using immunoSEQ multiplex PCR, the repertoire was profiled, and TCRdb retains in-frame clones only, with some absent. Here the sample spans hundreds of thousands of clones, around 90% being singletons.

The sequenced sample was peripheral blood, obtained in a trial of Ad26.COV2.S vaccine versus placebo. This receptor was obtained from a person aged 18 to 59 who received the Ad26.COV2.S COVID-19 vaccine or a placebo. The rearrangement links TRBV29-1 to TRBJ2-2; 11 bases align to TRBD2. CDR3 DNA sequence: TGCAGCGTTGACCGGTTGGGGACTAGCGGAAGCACCGGGGAGCTGTTTTTT. Protein sequence: CSVDRLGTSGSTGELFF.